Given below is one T cell receptor beta chain in context. What it binds is unknown. The sample belongs to a study of monozygotic twins with inflammatory bowel disease. Overall study findings and caveats: No repertoire similarity difference was seen between concordant and discordant twins; power was possibly limited.

Using the 5' RACE reads, TCRdb records one entry per CDR3 protein without DNA. The listing records about 140,000 distinct CDR3 sequences. The CDR3 extends over 16 amino acids. The germline V gene has CDR1 SGHRS and CDR2 YFSETQ. Sequenced sample: blood. The rearrangement links TRBV5-1 to TRBJ2-1; TCRdb calls TRBD1, which cannot be checked without DNA. This receptor was taken from a human donor with ulcerative colitis or Crohn's disease, or a healthy co-twin of an affected twin (not recorded which). The CDR3 loop is CASSFAPGVSYNEQFF.